The 17 T cell receptor beta chains below come from one sample, sequenced in a study of identical twins. Via MiXCR, TCRdb re-called the 5' RACE reads, giving one row per CDR3 protein. Of some 97,000 distinct CDR3 sequences in the sample, 5.9% were seen once. The sequenced sample consisted of memory T cells sorted from blood. These receptors came from a woman in her forties or fifties in good health.

This clonotype showed up many times. The gene calls are TRBV12-3 or TRBV12-4 and TRBJ1-5; no definite D call. This CDR3 comprises 11 residues. Trimming took off 4 bases at V and 9 bases at J, with 7 bases between the two ends. CDR3 residues: CASSYGSPQHF. The CDR3 DNA sequence: TGTGCCAGCAGTTACGGTTCGCCCCAGCATTTT.

This clonotype appeared many times. This sequence joins TRBV20-1 and TRBJ1-1; no reliable D call. This CDR3 comprises 15 residues. Germline CDR1 reads DFQATT; CDR2 reads SNEGSKA (reference sequence). Deletions cut 0 bases from V and 4 bases from J, with 15 bases between. The CDR3 loop reads CSARDLGEWGTEAFF. The DNA of the CDR3 is TGCAGTGCTAGAGATCTCGGGGAGTGGGGCACTGAAGCTTTCTTT.

The rearrangement uses TRBV3-1 and TRBJ2-1; D is perhaps TRBD1 or TRBD2 (6 bases each). The CDR3 length is 14 residues. Germline V CDR1 and CDR2: LGHDT, YNNKEL (reference sequence). Trimming took off 0 bases at V and 15 bases at J, with 18 bases between the two ends. The CDR3: CASSQDNRGRRLFF. The DNA for the CDR3 is TGTGCCAGCAGCCAAGATAATAGGGGGAGGCGACTGTTCTTC.

This clonotype was seen many times. The chain combines TRBV7-8 with TRBJ1-1; 7 bases map to TRBD1. Germline CDR1 is SGHVS and CDR2 is FQNEAQ. CDR3 length: 17 residues. The V segment lost 5 bases and the J segment 4 bases; nucleotides outside the gene matches: 16. Here the CDR3 reads CASSPPGGIFSSTEAFF. The CDR3 bases are TGTGCCAGCAGCCCGCCAGGGGGGATTTTTTCTAGCACTGAAGCTTTCTTT.

Ten or more counts support this clonotype. The chain couples TRBV3-1 to TRBJ2-2, with D possibly being TRBD1 or TRBD2 (5 bases each). The germline V gene encodes CDR1 LGHDT and CDR2 YNNKEL (reference sequence). CDR3 length equals 13 residues. Between the trimmed V and J ends, which lost 0 bases and 9 bases, there was a span of 8 bases. The CDR3 is CASSQDRDRELFF. The CDR3 DNA sequence: TGTGCCAGCAGCCAAGATCGGGACCGGGAGCTGTTTTTT.

Many counts were recorded for this clonotype. The chain links TRBV5-1 to TRBJ2-5; D is unclear. In germline, CDR1 is SGHRS, CDR2 YFSETQ. Trimming stripped 5 bases from V and 2 bases from J, with 13 bases between. The CDR3 length is 14 residues. For the CDR3, the DNA is TGCGCCAGCAGTCTCGCGCACACTCAAGAGACCCAGTACTTC. It translates to CASSLAHTQETQYF.

The chain couples TRBV20-1 to TRBJ1-1, with D perhaps TRBD1 (5 bases). The CDR3 runs to 13 residues. V lost 5 bases to trimming and J lost 3 bases, with 13 bases between them. The germline V gene encodes CDR1 DFQATT and CDR2 SNEGSKA (reference sequence). CDR3 residues: CSALRGEHTEAFF. CDR3 DNA sequence: TGCAGTGCTTTGCGGGGGGAGCACACTGAAGCTTTCTTT.

This clonotype was seen a handful of times. J is TRBJ2-5 and V is TRBV20-1; TRBD2 is a possible D gene (5 bases). CDR1 is DFQATT and CDR2 is SNEGSKA in the germline V gene (reference sequence). V shed 5 bases and J shed 2 bases, with 18 bases lying between them. The CDR3 is made up of 15 amino acids. For the CDR3, the DNA is TGCAGTGCTCTCGGGGTCTGGCCAGCGCAAGAGACCCAGTACTTC. This encodes CSALGVWPAQETQYF.

This clonotype has ten or more counts. V is TRBV6-2 or TRBV6-3 and J is TRBJ2-5; 9 bases line up with TRBD1. V shed 6 bases, J shed 5 bases, and the junction held 4 bases outside the gene matches. Germline loops: CDR1 MNHEY, CDR2 SVGEGT. CDR3 length: 13 amino acids. The CDR3 loop is CASRGQGGETQYF. CDR3 DNA sequence: TGTGCCAGCAGGGGACAGGGCGGGGAGACCCAGTACTTC.

The sample holds many counts of this clonotype. The chain carries TRBV5-1 and TRBJ1-2; 7 bases line up with TRBD1. There are 14 residues in the CDR3. Germline V gene lookup returns CDR1 SGHRS and CDR2 YFSETQ. The V and J ends lost 3 bases and 6 bases, in that order; junction bases with no gene match: 8. CDR3 loop: CASSSGTAKDGYTF. Here the CDR3 DNA reads TGCGCCAGCAGCTCAGGGACAGCTAAGGATGGCTACACCTTC. Supplemented by reference TRBV5-1 and TRBJ1-2, the full variable domain reads KAGVTQTPRYLIKTRGQQVTLSCSPISGHRSVSWYQQTPGQGLQFLFEYFSETQRNKGNFPGRFSGRQFSNSRSEMNVSTLELGDSALYLCASSSGTAKDGYTFGSGTRLTVV.

This clonotype was counted at least ten times. The chain joins TRBV7-6 to TRBJ2-3, with 8 bases that match TRBD1. The CDR3 spans 15 residues. Germline values: CDR1 SGHVS, CDR2 FNYEAQ. V lost 5 bases and J lost 4; bases outside the gene matches: 8. The CDR3 sequence is CASSTRTGLPDTQYF. The DNA of the CDR3 is TGTGCCAGCAGCACCAGGACAGGGCTACCAGATACGCAGTATTTT.

This clonotype was detected ten times or more. The chain carries TRBV19 and TRBJ1-2; D not certain. The CDR3 has 10 residues. Germline loops: CDR1 LNHDA, CDR2 SQIVND (reference sequence). Trimming took 10 bases from V and 7 from J, leaving 10 bases between them. The CDR3 reads CATLGAGYTF. The CDR3 nucleotides are TGTGCCACCTTGGGTGCTGGCTACACCTTC.

The chain recombines TRBV6-1 with TRBJ2-1; 8 nucleotides match TRBD1. CDR3 length: 14 residues. Germline V gene sequence: CDR1 MNHNS, CDR2 SASEGT. The trim removed 6 bases at V and 6 bases at J, leaving 7 bases unmatched. Written as DNA, the CDR3 is TGTGCCAGCAGGGGGGGACAGGTCCTCAATGAGCAGTTCTTC. Its translation is CASRGGQVLNEQFF.

The chain uses TRBV20-1 and TRBJ2-3; D is unresolved. CDR3 length equals 15 residues. V was shortened by 0 bases and J by 2 bases, with 12 bases between the two germline ends. From germline, CDR1 is DFQATT and CDR2 SNEGSKA (reference sequence). The CDR3 nucleotides are TGCAGTGCTAGAGATCCTTGGGAAAACACAGATACGCAGTATTTT. Its translation is CSARDPWENTDTQYF.

This clonotype was observed many times. The rearrangement links TRBV4-2 to TRBJ2-2; unclear D gene. V dropped 6 bases and J dropped 0 bases, with 8 bases sitting between them. CDR1 is LGHNA, CDR2 YNFKEQ, per germline. The CDR3 is 14 amino acids. CDR3 loop: CASRRSANTGELFF. CDR3 DNA: TGTGCCAGCAGGAGGAGCGCGAACACCGGGGAGCTGTTTTTT.

This clonotype was detected ten times or more. V gene TRBV4-1 combines with J gene TRBJ2-7, with D perhaps assigned TRBD1 or TRBD2 (5 bases each). The germline V gene has CDR1 MGHRA and CDR2 YSYEKL. V lost 0 bases, J lost 0 bases, and 12 bases lay in between. The CDR3 runs 16 residues. The CDR3 loop reads CASSQEGRGTSYEQYF. In DNA form, the CDR3 reads TGCGCCAGCAGCCAAGAGGGACGGGGAACCTCCTACGAGCAGTACTTC.

This clonotype came up many times. The chain carries TRBV12-3 or TRBV12-4 and TRBJ1-5, with a possible D match to TRBD1 (5 bases). This CDR3 has 13 residues. Deletions cut 10 bases from V and 6 bases from J, with 16 bases between. The CDR3 here is CATREGQGQPQHF. CDR3 coding DNA: TGTGCCACCCGGGAGGGGCAGGGTCAGCCCCAGCATTTT.